One sample yielded the 6 T cell receptor beta chains listed below, sequenced in a study of blood T cell repertoires in COVID-19. Data came from immunoSEQ multiplex PCR; TCRdb stores just in-frame clones and leaves some out. The table includes some 150,000 clones, about four fifths detected once. Sequenced sample: peripheral blood. These receptors were taken from a woman at least 80 years old with acute or convalescent COVID-19.

V is TRBV5-1 and J is TRBJ2-3; 10 bases agree with TRBD1. Looked up from germline, CDR1 is SGHRS and CDR2 is YFSETQ. The V and J ends lost 4 bases and 6 bases, in that order; junction bases with no gene match: 5. This CDR3 is 14 amino acids long. CDR3: CASSPGQGMDTQYF. CDR3 in DNA: TGCGCCAGCAGCCCGGGACAGGGGATGGATACGCAGTATTTT. The whole variable domain, remainder taken from reference TRBV5-1 and TRBJ2-3, is KAGVTQTPRYLIKTRGQQVTLSCSPISGHRSVSWYQQTPGQGLQFLFEYFSETQRNKGNFPGRFSGRQFSNSRSEMNVSTLELGDSALYLCASSPGQGMDTQYFGPGTRLTVL.

This chain uses TRBV7-6 with TRBJ1-4; D ambiguous. CDR3 length: 10 amino acids. Germline loops: CDR1 SGHVS, CDR2 FNYEAQ. V was clipped by 6 bases and J by 8 bases, with 4 bases between them. For the CDR3, the DNA is TGTGCCAGCAGTGGCGAAAAACTGTTTTTT. It is translated as CASSGEKLFF.

The CDR3 sequence is CAWSDYGNEQFF. CDR3 coding DNA: TGTGCCTGGAGTGATTACGGCAATGAGCAGTTCTTC. The V and J genes are TRBV30 and TRBJ2-1, with D unresolved. This CDR3 is built from 12 residues. CDR1 and CDR2 from the germline V gene are GTSNPN and SVGIG (reference sequence). The V end was cut by 1 base, the J end by 6 bases, with 7 bases between.

The V gene is TRBV5-5, the J gene TRBJ2-4; D ambiguous. The germline V gene encodes CDR1 SGHKS and CDR2 YYEKEE (reference sequence). The V gene lost 2 bases and the J gene lost 3 bases, with 12 bases spanning the gap. The CDR3 length is 15 residues. The CDR3 DNA follows: TGTGCCAGCAGCTTAGCACCTCGAGGCAAAAACATTCAGTACTTC. Translated: CASSLAPRGKNIQYF.

The chain uses TRBV28 and TRBJ1-2; tentative D call: TRBD1 (5 bases). Trimming stripped 5 bases from V and 8 bases from J, with 9 bases between. Germline CDR1 is MDHEN and CDR2 is SYDVKM. CDR3 length equals 11 residues. CDR3 in amino acids: CASSPGYGYTF. CDR3 coding DNA: TGTGCCAGCAGTCCAGGGTACGGCTACACCTTC.

V is TRBV6-1 and J is TRBJ1-5; no clear D. In germline, CDR1 is MNHNS, CDR2 SASEGT. This CDR3 is 15 amino acids long. V was cut by 3 bases and J by 7 bases, with 16 bases left in between. In nucleotides, the CDR3 is TGTGCCAGCAGTGATGAGGGATTTCAGATACAGCCCCAGCATTTT. Its protein product is CASSDEGFQIQPQHF.